This is a list of T cell receptor beta chains from one sample in a study of blood T cells in healthy people across ages. TCRdb analysed the 5' RACE reads with MiXCR anew, one entry per CDR3 protein. The table has about 650,000 distinct CDR3 sequences, roughly 32% seen once. Sequences were obtained from blood. These receptors were collected from a woman of 80 years or more in good health. Both conserved end residues are part of each CDR3. The D gene is left open where the match is weak. Not all rows give a size; the values are once, few, many and, for expanded clones, a class.

clone_size d_call j_call v_call cdr3_aa cdr3_nt
many TRBD1 TRBJ1-5 TRBV20-1 CSARTGVNQPQHF TGCAGTGCCAGGACAGGGGTAAATCAGCCCCAGCATTTT
few - TRBJ1-4 TRBV12-3/TRBV12-4 CASSLGLGLNEKLFF TGTGCCAGCAGTTTAGGGCTGGGTCTTAATGAAAAACTGTTTTTT
once TRBD1 TRBJ2-3 TRBV27 CAGSLRRQGRGTDTQYF TGTGCCGGCAGTCTAAGACGACAGGGGCGAGGGACAGATACGCAGTATTTT
once - TRBJ1-2 TRBV5-1 CAGRRDSNYGYTF TGCGCCGGCAGGAGGGATTCCAACTATGGCTACACCTTC
few TRBD1 TRBJ2-2 TRBV7-2 CASSQNRDRGTGELFF TGTGCCAGCAGCCAAAACCGGGACAGGGGGACCGGGGAGCTGTTTTTT
- TRBD1 TRBJ2-1 TRBV13 CASSPPPGQGTYNEQFF TGTGCCAGCAGCCCGCCTCCCGGACAGGGAACCTACAATGAGCAGTTCTTC
many TRBD1 TRBJ2-1 TRBV24-1 CATSDPGQGHNEQFF TGTGCCACCAGTGACCCGGGACAGGGCCACAATGAGCAGTTCTTC
few - TRBJ1-4 TRBV9 CASSVTGEKLFF TGTGCCAGCAGCGTAACCGGGGAAAAACTGTTTTTT
- - TRBJ1-3 TRBV7-2 CASSFNWGPGNTIYF TGTGCCAGCAGCTTTAATTGGGGTCCTGGAAACACCATATATTTT
- TRBD1 TRBJ2-5 TRBV7-2 CASSLVGRGRETQYF TGTGCCAGCAGCTTAGTAGGCAGGGGGCGAGAGACCCAGTACTTC
- TRBD1 TRBJ1-2 TRBV27 CASSLGLPGQVYDGYTF TGTGCCAGCAGTTTAGGGCTTCCGGGACAGGTGTACGATGGCTACACCTTC
- - TRBJ2-2 TRBV7-6 CASSPQAPNTGELFF TGTGCCAGCAGCCCCCAGGCCCCGAACACCGGGGAGCTGTTTTTT
few - TRBJ1-1 TRBV30 CAWSLSGGLNTEAFF TGTGCCTGGAGTTTATCGGGGGGGCTGAACACTGAAGCTTTCTTT
many - TRBJ1-3 TRBV15 CATSRERLPSSGNTIYF TGTGCCACCAGCAGAGAAAGACTGCCGAGCTCTGGAAACACCATATATTTT
- TRBD2 TRBJ2-1 TRBV10-3 CAISESLIAGGRHYNEQFF TGTGCCATCAGTGAGTCGCTGATAGCGGGAGGGAGGCACTACAATGAGCAGTTCTTC
- - TRBJ2-3 TRBV5-1 CASSLARARRNLDTQYF TGCGCCAGCAGCTTGGCCAGGGCACGGAGGAATTTAGATACGCAGTATTTT
once - TRBJ2-3 TRBV7-2 CASSLSSGGQYF TGTGCCAGCAGCTTAAGTAGTGGAGGGCAGTATTTT
few TRBD2 TRBJ2-5 TRBV29-1 CSVKLARETQYF TGCAGCGTCAAACTAGCGAGAGAGACCCAGTACTTC
- TRBD2 TRBJ2-5 TRBV20-1 CSVTNSGSPQETQYF TGCAGTGTTACCAATAGCGGGAGCCCCCAAGAGACCCAGTACTTC
many - TRBJ1-1 TRBV29-1 CSVEGRGDTEAFF TGCAGCGTCGAGGGTAGGGGAGATACTGAAGCTTTCTTT
- TRBD1 TRBJ2-3 TRBV3-1 CASRHRGTSTDTQYF TGTGCCAGCAGGCACAGGGGGACTAGCACAGATACGCAGTATTTT
- TRBD2 TRBJ2-1 TRBV20-1 CSARASVTGTSIVHEQFF TGCAGTGCTAGAGCGTCCGTAACCGGGACTAGCATTGTCCATGAGCAGTTCTTC
many - TRBJ2-7 TRBV28 CASSTSGTSDYEQYF TGTGCCAGCAGCACATCCGGGACATCCGACTACGAGCAGTACTTC
many TRBD2 TRBJ2-5 TRBV5-5 CASSPVGRGALEETQYF TGTGCCAGCAGCCCGGTCGGGCGGGGGGCGCTGGAAGAGACCCAGTACTTC
- TRBD1 TRBJ2-3 TRBV7-2 CASSLGTGSGTQYF TGTGCCAGCAGCTTAGGGACAGGGTCAGGTACGCAGTATTTT